This note documents a single T cell receptor (beta chain) sequence. This sample is drawn from a study of OX40 agonist ivuxolimab in advanced cancers. The table came from immunoSEQ multiplex PCR; TCRdb's copy has only in-frame clones and leaves some out. The sample holds some 22,000 clones; 80% to 90% are singletons and the top ten take approximately 9.7%. Trimming left V 1 base short and J 0 bases short, with 9 bases between. Germline V gene data show CDR1 as SGHTA and CDR2 as FQGNSA. The CDR3 has 15 residues. The investigators sampled blood at baseline, at cycle 4 day 1, and at cycle 7 day 1. The receptor was isolated from an adult with an advanced solid tumor such as melanoma, head and neck, liver or kidney cancer. The sequencing used CD4+ or CD8+ T cells sorted from blood, collected in a trial of the OX40 agonist ivuxolimab. The chain combines TRBV7-2 with TRBJ1-1; D is uncertain. The CDR3 nucleotides are TGTGCCAGCAGCTTAGGATACCATATGAACACTGAAGCTTTCTTT. This translates into CASSLGYHMNTEAFF.